Sequencing of this TCR beta chain was carried out in a study of blood T cell repertoires in COVID-19. Looking at the study overall: Material from acute and convalescent COVID-19 was sourced from the United States, Italy and Spain. PBMCs, B-cell-depleted T cells, or T cells were the source of the cDNA or gDNA that made up the material.

Germline V gives CDR1 MNHEY, CDR2 SMNVEV (reference sequence). Trimming cost V 7 bases and J 5 bases, with 9 bases left between them. The CDR3 extends over 12 amino acids. This clone occurred once. In the authors' workflow: Reference gene primer amplification in the assay estimated nucleated cell counts. TCRdb's copy holds only in-frame clones and misses some; the assay was immunoSEQ multiplex PCR. The V and J calls and clone size are taken from that table; D and trimming were inferred from the DNA. This table holds under 130,000 clones, roughly 85% found once. Sequenced sample: peripheral blood. This TCR derives from a human donor in a cohort sampled during active COVID-19. J is TRBJ2-1 and V is TRBV27, with a weak D call TRBD2 (7 bases). Here the CDR3 DNA reads TGTGCCAGCATAGGGGGGGACAATGAGCAGTTCTTC. It specifies CASIGGDNEQFF.